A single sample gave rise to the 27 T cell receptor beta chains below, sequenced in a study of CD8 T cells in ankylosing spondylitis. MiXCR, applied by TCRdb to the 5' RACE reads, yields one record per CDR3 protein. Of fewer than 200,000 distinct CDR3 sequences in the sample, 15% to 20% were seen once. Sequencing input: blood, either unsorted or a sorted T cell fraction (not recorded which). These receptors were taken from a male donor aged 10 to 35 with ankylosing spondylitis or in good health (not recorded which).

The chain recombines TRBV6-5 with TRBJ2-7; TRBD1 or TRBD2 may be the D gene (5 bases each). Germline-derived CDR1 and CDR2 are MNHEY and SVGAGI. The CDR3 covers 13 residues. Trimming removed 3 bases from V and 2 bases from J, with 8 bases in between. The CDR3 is CASSYRDAYEQYF. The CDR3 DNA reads TGTGCCAGCAGTTATAGGGACGCCTACGAGCAGTACTTC.

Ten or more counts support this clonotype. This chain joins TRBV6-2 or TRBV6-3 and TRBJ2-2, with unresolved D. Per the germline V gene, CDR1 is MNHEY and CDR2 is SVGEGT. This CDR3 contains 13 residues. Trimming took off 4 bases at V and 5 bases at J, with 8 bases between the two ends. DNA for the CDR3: TGTGCCAGCAGTTTAGTGGGGACCGGGGAGCTGTTTTTT. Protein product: CASSLVGTGELFF.

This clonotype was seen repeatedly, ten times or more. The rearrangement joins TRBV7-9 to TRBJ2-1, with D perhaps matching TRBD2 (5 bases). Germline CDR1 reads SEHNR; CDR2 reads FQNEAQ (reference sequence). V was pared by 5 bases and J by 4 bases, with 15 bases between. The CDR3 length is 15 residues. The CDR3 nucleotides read TGTGCCAGCAGCCCCACGGGAAGGGTTTACAATGAGCAGTTCTTC. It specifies CASSPTGRVYNEQFF.

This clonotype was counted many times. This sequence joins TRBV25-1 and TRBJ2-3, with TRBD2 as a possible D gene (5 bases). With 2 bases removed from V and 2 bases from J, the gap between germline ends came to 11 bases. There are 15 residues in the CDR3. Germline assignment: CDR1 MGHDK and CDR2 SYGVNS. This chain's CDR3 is CASSEGKRFTDTQYF. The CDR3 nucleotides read TGTGCCAGCAGTGAAGGGAAGCGGTTCACAGATACGCAGTATTTT.

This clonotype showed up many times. The CDR3 nucleotides are TGCGCCAGCAGCCAAGATAGGGGACTGTTGCAGCCCCAGCATTTT. As protein: CASSQDRGLLQPQHF. The genes are TRBV4-1 and TRBJ1-5; D might be TRBD1 (5 bases). CDR1 and CDR2 (germline): MGHRA, YSYEKL. V was shortened by 0 bases and J by 7 bases, with 13 bases between the two germline ends. The CDR3 has 15 residues.

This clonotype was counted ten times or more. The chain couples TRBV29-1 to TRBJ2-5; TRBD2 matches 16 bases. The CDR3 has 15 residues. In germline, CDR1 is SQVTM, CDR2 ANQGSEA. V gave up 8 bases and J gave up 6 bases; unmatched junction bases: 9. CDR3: CSTAGLAGGRKTQYF. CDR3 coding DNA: TGCAGCACCGCGGGACTAGCGGGAGGGCGCAAGACCCAGTACTTC.

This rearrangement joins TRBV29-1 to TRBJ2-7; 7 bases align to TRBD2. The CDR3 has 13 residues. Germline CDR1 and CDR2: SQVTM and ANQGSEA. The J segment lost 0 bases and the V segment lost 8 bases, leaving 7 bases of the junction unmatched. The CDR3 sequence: CSYTGGSSYEQYF. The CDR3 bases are TGCAGCTACACCGGGGGGAGCTCCTACGAGCAGTACTTC.

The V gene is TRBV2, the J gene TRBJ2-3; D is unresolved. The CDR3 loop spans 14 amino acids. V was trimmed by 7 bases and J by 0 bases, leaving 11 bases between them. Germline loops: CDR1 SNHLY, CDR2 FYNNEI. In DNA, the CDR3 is TGTGCCAGCACATTTCTTACTAGCACAGATACGCAGTATTTT. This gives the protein CASTFLTSTDTQYF.

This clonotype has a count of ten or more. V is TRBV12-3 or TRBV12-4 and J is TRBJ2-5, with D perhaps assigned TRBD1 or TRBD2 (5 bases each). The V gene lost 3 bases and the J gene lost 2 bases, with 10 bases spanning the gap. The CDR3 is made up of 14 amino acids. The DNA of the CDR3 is TGTGCCAGCAGTTTCGGGGACGGGCAAGAGACCCAGTACTTC. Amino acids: CASSFGDGQETQYF.

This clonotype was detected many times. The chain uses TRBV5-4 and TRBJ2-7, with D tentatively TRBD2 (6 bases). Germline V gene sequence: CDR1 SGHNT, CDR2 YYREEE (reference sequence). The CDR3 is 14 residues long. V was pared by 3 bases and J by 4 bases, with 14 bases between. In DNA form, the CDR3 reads TGTGCCAGCAGCTCAAGGACTAAGCCGTACGAGCAGTACTTC. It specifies CASSSRTKPYEQYF.

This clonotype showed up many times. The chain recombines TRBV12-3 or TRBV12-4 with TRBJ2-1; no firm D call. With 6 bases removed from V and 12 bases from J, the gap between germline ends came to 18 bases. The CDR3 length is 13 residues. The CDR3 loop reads CASSRLSALSQFF. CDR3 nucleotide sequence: TGTGCCAGCAGCAGACTCTCTGCCCTTTCGCAGTTCTTC.

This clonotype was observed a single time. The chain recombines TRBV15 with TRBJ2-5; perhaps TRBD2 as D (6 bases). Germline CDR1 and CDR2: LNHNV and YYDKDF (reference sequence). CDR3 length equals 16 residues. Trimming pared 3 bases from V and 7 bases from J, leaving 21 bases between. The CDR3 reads CATSRAESEGGWTQYF. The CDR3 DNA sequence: TGTGCCACCAGCAGGGCCGAATCGGAGGGTGGATGGACCCAGTACTTC.

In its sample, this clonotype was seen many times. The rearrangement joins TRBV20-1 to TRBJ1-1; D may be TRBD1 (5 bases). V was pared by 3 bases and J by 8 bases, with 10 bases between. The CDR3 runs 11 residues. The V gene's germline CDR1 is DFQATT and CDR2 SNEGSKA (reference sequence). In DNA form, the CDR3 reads TGCAGTGCTAGTGACAGCCCGGAAGCTTTCTTT. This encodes CSASDSPEAFF.

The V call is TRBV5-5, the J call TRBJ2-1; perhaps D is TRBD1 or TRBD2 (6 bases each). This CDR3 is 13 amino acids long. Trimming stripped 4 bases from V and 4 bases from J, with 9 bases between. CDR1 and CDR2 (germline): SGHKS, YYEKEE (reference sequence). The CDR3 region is CASSIGGYNEQFF. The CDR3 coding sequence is TGTGCCAGCAGCATAGGGGGGTACAATGAGCAGTTCTTC. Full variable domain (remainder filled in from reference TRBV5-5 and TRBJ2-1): DAGVTQSPTHLIKTRGQQVTLRCSPISGHKSVSWYQQVLGQGPQFIFQYYEKEERGRGNFPDRFSARQFPNYSSELNVNALLLGDSALYLCASSIGGYNEQFFGPGTRLTVL.

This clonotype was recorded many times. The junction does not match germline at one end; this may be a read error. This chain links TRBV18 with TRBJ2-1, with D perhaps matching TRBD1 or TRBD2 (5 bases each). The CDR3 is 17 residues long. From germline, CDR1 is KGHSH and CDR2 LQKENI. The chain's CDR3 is CASSSPRGGTTYNEQFF. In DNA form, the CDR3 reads TGTGCCAGCTCATCACCCCGGGGCGGCACTACCTACAATGAGCAGTTCTTC.

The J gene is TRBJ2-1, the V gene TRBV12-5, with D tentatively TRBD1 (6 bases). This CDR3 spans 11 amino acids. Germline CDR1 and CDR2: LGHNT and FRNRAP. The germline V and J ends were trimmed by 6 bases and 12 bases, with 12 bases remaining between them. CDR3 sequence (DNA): TGTGCTAGTGGCCAAGGACAGATGCAGTTCTTC. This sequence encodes CASGQGQMQFF.

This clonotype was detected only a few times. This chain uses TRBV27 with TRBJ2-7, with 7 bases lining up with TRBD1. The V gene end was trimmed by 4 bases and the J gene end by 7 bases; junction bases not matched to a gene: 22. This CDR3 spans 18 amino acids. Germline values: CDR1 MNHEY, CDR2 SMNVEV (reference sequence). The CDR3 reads CASSWGYRVRQGVSEQYF. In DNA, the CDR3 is TGTGCCAGCAGTTGGGGCTATCGTGTACGTCAGGGGGTCTCTGAGCAGTACTTC.

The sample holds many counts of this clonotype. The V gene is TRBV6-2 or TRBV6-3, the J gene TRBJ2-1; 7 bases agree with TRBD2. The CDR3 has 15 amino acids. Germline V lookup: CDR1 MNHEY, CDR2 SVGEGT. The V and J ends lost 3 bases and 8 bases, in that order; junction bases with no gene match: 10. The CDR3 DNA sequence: TGTGCCAGCAGTTATAGCCTAGCGGTAGGCGATGAGCAGTTCTTC. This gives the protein CASSYSLAVGDEQFF.

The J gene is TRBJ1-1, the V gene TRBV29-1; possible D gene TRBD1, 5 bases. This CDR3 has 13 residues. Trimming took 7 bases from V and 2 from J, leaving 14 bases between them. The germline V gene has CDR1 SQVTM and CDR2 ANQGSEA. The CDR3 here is CSARGDLNTEAFF. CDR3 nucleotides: TGCAGCGCACGGGGCGACCTTAACACTGAAGCTTTCTTT.

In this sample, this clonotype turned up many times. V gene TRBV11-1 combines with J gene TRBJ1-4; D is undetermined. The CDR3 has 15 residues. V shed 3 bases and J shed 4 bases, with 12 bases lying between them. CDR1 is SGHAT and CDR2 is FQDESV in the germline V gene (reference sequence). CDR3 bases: TGTGCCAGCAGCTTGAAGCGGCTTGATAATGAAAAACTGTTTTTT. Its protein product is CASSLKRLDNEKLFF. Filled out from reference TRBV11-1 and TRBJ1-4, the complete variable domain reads EAEVAQSPRYKITEKSQAVAFWCDPISGHATLYWYRQILGQGPELLVQFQDESVVDDSQLPKDRFSAERLKGVDSTLKIQPAELGDSAMYLCASSLKRLDNEKLFFGSGTQLSVL.

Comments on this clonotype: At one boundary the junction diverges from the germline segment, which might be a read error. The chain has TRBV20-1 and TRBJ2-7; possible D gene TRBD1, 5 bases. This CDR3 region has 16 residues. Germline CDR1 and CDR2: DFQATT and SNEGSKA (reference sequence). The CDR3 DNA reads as TGCAGTGCCACCAAGGACGGCAGGGTGAGCTCCGACGAGCAGTACTTC. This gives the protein CSATKDGRVSSDEQYF.

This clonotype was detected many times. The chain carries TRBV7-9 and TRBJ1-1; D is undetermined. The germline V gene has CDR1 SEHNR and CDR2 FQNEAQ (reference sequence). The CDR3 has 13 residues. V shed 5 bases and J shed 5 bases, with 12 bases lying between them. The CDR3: CASSEGFSTEAFF. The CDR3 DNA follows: TGTGCCAGCAGCGAAGGGTTTTCGACTGAAGCTTTCTTT.

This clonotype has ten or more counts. This CDR3 reads CASSLAGGPGETQYF. The CDR3 region has the DNA TGTGCCAGCAGCTTGGCGGGAGGGCCAGGGGAGACCCAGTACTTC. V and J are TRBV7-2 and TRBJ2-5; 9 bases match TRBD2. Germline-derived CDR1 and CDR2 are SGHTA and FQGNSA. V lost 3 bases to trimming and J lost 5 bases; unmatched junction nucleotides: 7. This CDR3 has 15 residues.

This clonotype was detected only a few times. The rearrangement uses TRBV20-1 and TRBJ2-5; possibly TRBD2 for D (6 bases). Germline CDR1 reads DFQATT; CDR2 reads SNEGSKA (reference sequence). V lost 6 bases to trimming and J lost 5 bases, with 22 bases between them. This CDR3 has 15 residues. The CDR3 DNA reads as TGCAGTGCCCCGGGAAGGCAACTAGCCACCGAGACCCAGTACTTC. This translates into CSAPGRQLATETQYF.

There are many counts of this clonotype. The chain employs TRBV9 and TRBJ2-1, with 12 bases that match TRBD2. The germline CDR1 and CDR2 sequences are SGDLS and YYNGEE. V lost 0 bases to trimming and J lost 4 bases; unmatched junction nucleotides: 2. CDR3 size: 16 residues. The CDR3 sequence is CASSVGLAGAYNEQFF. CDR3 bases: TGTGCCAGCAGCGTAGGACTAGCGGGAGCGTACAATGAGCAGTTCTTC.

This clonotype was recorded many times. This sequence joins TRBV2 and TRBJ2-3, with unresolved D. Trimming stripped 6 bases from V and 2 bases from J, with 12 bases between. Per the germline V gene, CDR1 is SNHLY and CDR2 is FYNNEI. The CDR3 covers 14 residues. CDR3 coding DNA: TGTGCCAGCAGGATTAGGGCCGACACAGATACGCAGTATTTT. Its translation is CASRIRADTDTQYF.

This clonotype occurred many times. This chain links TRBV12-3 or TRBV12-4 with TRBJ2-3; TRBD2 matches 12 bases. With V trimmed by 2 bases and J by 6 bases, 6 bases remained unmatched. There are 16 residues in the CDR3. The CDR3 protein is CASSLWLAGGLDTQYF. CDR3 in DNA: TGTGCCAGCAGTTTATGGCTAGCGGGAGGGTTGGATACGCAGTATTTT.